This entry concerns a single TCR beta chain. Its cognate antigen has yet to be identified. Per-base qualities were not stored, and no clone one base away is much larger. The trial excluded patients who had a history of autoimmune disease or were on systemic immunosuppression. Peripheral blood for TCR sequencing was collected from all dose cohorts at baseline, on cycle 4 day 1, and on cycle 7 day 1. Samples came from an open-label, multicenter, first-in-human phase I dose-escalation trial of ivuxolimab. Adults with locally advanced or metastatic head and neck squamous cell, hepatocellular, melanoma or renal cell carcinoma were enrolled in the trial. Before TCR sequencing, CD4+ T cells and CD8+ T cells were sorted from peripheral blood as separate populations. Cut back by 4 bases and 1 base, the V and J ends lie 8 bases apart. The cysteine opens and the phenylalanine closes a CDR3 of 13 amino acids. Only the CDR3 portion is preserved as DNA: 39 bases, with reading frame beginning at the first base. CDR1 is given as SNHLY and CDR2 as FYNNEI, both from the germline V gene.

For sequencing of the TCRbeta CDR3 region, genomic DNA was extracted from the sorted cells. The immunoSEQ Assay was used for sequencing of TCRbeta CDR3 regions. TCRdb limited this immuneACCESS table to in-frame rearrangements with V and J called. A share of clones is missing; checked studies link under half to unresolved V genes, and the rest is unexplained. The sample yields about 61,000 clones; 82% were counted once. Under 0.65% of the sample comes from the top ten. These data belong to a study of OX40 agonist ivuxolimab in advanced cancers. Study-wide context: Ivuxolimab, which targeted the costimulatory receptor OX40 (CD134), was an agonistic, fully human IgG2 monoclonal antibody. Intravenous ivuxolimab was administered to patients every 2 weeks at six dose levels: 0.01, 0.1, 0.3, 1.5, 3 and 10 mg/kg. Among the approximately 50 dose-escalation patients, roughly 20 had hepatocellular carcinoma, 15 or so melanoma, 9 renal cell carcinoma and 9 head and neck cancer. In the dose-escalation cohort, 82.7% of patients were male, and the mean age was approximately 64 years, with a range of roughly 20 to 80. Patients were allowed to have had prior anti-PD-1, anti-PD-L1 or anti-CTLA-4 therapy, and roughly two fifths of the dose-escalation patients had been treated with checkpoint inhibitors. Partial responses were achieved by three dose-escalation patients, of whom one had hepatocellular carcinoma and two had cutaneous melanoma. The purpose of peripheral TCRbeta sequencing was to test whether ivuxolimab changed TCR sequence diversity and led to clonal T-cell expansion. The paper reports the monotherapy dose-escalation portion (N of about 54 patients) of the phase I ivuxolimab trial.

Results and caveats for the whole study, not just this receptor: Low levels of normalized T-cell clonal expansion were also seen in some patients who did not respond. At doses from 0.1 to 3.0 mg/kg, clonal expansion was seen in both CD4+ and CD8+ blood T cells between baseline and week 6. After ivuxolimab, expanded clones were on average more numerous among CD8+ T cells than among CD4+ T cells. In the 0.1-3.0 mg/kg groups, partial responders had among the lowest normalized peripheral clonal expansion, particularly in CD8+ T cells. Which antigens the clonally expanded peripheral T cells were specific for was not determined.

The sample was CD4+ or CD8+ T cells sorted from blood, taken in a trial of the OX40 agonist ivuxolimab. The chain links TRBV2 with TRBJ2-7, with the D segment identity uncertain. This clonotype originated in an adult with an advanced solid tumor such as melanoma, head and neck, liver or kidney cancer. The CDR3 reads CASSGAFSYEQYF. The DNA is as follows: TGTGCCAGCAGTGGAGCGTTTTCCTACGAGCAGTACTTC.